Shown below are 13 T cell receptor beta chains from a single sample sequenced in a study of T cells in Graves' hyperthyroidism and ophthalmopathy. Amplification of TCR beta CDR3 regions used RNA as the template. First-round RT-PCR with HTBI primers amplified the TCR CDR3 region. Each CDR3 protein gets one entry after TCRdb re-called the multiplex PCR reads with MiXCR. Among about 500,000 distinct CDR3 sequences listed, roughly a sixth were seen once. Sequenced input: blood. All receptors come from a woman in her 30s with Graves' ophthalmopathy.

Only a few counts were recorded for this clonotype. The V gene is TRBV4-3, the J gene TRBJ2-7; tentatively, D is TRBD2 (5 bases). V lost 0 bases and J lost 1, with 7 bases in between. The CDR3 totals 14 residues. Per the germline V gene, CDR1 is LGHNA and CDR2 is YSLEER. The CDR3 coding sequence is TGCGCCAGCAGCCAAGAAAGGACTTCCTACGAGCAGTACTTC. This translates into CASSQERTSYEQYF.

The rearrangement uses TRBV20-1 and TRBJ2-3; D possibly corresponds to TRBD1 (6 bases). CDR3 length: 16 amino acids. Germline V lookup: CDR1 DFQATT, CDR2 SNEGSKA (reference sequence). Trimming cost V 2 bases and J 2 bases, with 17 bases left between them. This CDR3 is CSARPQTGADTDTQYF. The DNA of the CDR3 is TGCAGTGCTAGACCCCAGACAGGAGCCGACACAGATACGCAGTATTTT.

This clonotype was observed at least ten times. The chain couples TRBV7-2 to TRBJ2-1, with 7 bases aligning to TRBD2. The CDR3 length is 16 residues. Germline V gives CDR1 SGHTA, CDR2 FQGNSA. Unmatched junction bases numbered 13, after V lost 5 bases and J lost 6 bases. The CDR3 sequence is CASSPSLKAGSNEQFF. CDR3 bases: TGTGCCAGCAGCCCTTCACTAAAAGCGGGATCCAATGAGCAGTTCTTC.

This clonotype was observed at least ten times. The chain couples TRBV5-1 to TRBJ2-3; 7 bases are a match to TRBD1. Germline assignment: CDR1 SGHRS and CDR2 YFSETQ. The CDR3 contains 16 residues. With V trimmed by 0 bases and J by 4 bases, 8 bases remained unmatched. CDR3 coding DNA: TGCGCCAGCAGCTTGGGATCAGGGGGTAGTCCAGATACGCAGTATTTT. Its translation: CASSLGSGGSPDTQYF.

At least ten counts were recorded for this clonotype. The gene calls are TRBV7-9 and TRBJ2-1; no reliable D call. The germline gives CDR1 SEHNR, CDR2 FQNEAQ (reference sequence). V was clipped by 5 bases and J by 14 bases, with 19 bases between them. This CDR3 has 13 amino acids. The CDR3 sequence is CASSGTLGSWKFF. CDR3 in DNA: TGTGCCAGCAGCGGTACCCTCGGTAGCTGGAAGTTCTTC.

The table lists this clonotype with many counts. The V call is TRBV20-1, the J call TRBJ2-7, with D possibly matching TRBD1 (5 bases). Germline CDR1 is DFQATT and CDR2 is SNEGSKA (reference sequence). CDR3 length: 13 amino acids. The ends were cut back, 4 bases at V and 6 bases at J, with 16 bases in the middle. The CDR3 DNA reads TGCAGTGCTATTCCTGGGTTGGGGCTCGAGCAGTACTTC. Translating it yields CSAIPGLGLEQYF.

J is TRBJ2-2 and V is TRBV6-1; 10 bases fit TRBD2. The CDR3 is made up of 15 amino acids. CDR1 is MNHNS and CDR2 is SASEGT in the germline V gene. Unmatched junction bases numbered 7, after V lost 7 bases and J lost 5 bases. For the CDR3, the DNA is TGTGCCAGCATAGCGGGAGGACGAAATACCGGGGAGCTGTTTTTT. It encodes CASIAGGRNTGELFF.

This clonotype was seen repeatedly, ten times or more. The chain recombines TRBV28 with TRBJ1-1; D not certain. V dropped 8 bases and J dropped 4 bases, with 8 bases sitting between them. CDR1 and CDR2 from the germline V gene are MDHEN and SYDVKM. This CDR3 has 11 amino acids. This chain's CDR3 is CASGGGTEAFF. CDR3 nucleotide sequence: TGTGCCAGCGGAGGCGGCACTGAAGCTTTCTTT.

This clonotype was counted once. The chain couples TRBV7-2 to TRBJ2-1; 10 nucleotides align to TRBD1. The CDR3 totals 14 residues. The J segment lost 6 bases and the V segment lost 5 bases, leaving 4 bases of the junction unmatched. Germline V CDR1 and CDR2: SGHTA, FQGNSA. This chain's CDR3 is CASSGRTGGNEQFF. CDR3 DNA sequence: TGTGCCAGCAGCGGACGGACAGGGGGCAATGAGCAGTTCTTC.

This clonotype showed up just a few times. The chain carries TRBV6-1 and TRBJ2-2; D is unclear. This CDR3 region has 11 residues. Germline CDR1 reads MNHNS; CDR2 reads SASEGT. The V end was cut by 6 bases, the J end by 7 bases, with 6 bases between. The CDR3 loop reads CASRGIGELFF. In DNA form, the CDR3 reads TGTGCCAGCAGGGGGATCGGGGAGCTGTTTTTT.

The chain uses TRBV9 and TRBJ2-1; D unresolved. The length of the CDR3 is 13 residues. The V end was cut by 2 bases, the J end by 9 bases, with 12 bases between. The germline V gene encodes CDR1 SGDLS and CDR2 YYNGEE. CDR3 coding DNA: TGTGCCAGCAGCGTGGGTGTCCGCCCTGAGCAGTTCTTC. The encoded protein is CASSVGVRPEQFF. Combining the CDR3 with reference TRBV9 and TRBJ2-1 gives the whole variable domain DSGVTQTPKHLITATGQRVTLRCSPRSGDLSVYWYQQSLDQGLQFLIQYYNGEERAKGNILERFSAQQFPDLHSELNLSSLELGDSALYFCASSVGVRPEQFFGPGTRLTVL.

This clonotype was seen repeatedly, ten times or more. This chain connects TRBV6-1 to TRBJ1-2; TRBD1 might be the D (5 bases). The CDR3 runs to 14 residues. Germline V gives CDR1 MNHNS, CDR2 SASEGT. Trimming removed 0 bases from V and 8 bases from J, with 13 bases in between. CDR3 in amino acids: CASSEAERRDGYTF. For the CDR3, the DNA is TGTGCCAGCAGTGAAGCTGAACGGCGGGACGGCTACACCTTC.

This chain's CDR3 is CSARDGMNTEAFF. In DNA form, the CDR3 reads TGCAGTGCTAGAGATGGGATGAACACTGAAGCTTTCTTT. This chain uses TRBV20-1 with TRBJ1-1; D remains ambiguous. Germline V gene data show CDR1 as DFQATT and CDR2 as SNEGSKA (reference sequence). There are 13 residues in the CDR3. The V end was cut by 0 bases, the J end by 0 bases, with 5 bases between.